The rows below give T cell receptor beta chains drawn from one sample of a study of T cell repertoires in cytomegalovirus infection. No antigens are known for them. TCRdb re-called the reads with MiXCR, one entry per CDR3 protein. The table lists approximately 730,000 distinct CDR3 sequences, 25% to 35% of them singletons. The source was cultured CD8+ T cells from PBMCs, collected from culture after CMV antigen stimulation. These receptors came from a human donor in good health (CMV status not recorded). Some clones in this sample may be carry-over from other donors' samples. Each CDR3 is given with its conserved first and last residue. Fields, in order: V gene, J gene, D gene, clone size, CDR3 protein, CDR3 DNA. The D gene is left open where the match is weak. Some rows mark clone size as missing; the rest say once, few, many or name a class of expanded clone.

>TRBV7-6|TRBJ2-1|TRBD1|many
CASSHDRGLDEQFF
TGTGCCAGCAGCCACGACAGGGGTCTGGATGAGCAGTTCTTC
>TRBV7-9|TRBJ2-5|-|few
CASSISSWETQYF
TGTGCCAGCAGCATCTCTAGCTGGGAGACCCAGTACTTC
>TRBV7-9|TRBJ2-3|-|-
CASSPNGGRATDTQYF
TGTGCCAGCAGCCCGAACGGGGGTCGGGCCACAGATACGCAGTATTTT
>TRBV12-3/TRBV12-4|TRBJ2-7|-|many
CASSPSDGDGEQYF
TGTGCCAGCAGTCCTTCAGACGGGGATGGGGAGCAGTACTTC
>TRBV12-3/TRBV12-4|TRBJ1-4|-|-
CASQLEGVLFF
TGTGCCTCCCAGCTGGAGGGGGTGCTGTTTTTT
>TRBV28|TRBJ1-4|-|-
CASSFRTYDEKLFF
TGTGCCAGCAGTTTCAGGACATACGATGAAAAACTGTTTTTT
>TRBV28|TRBJ2-1|-|-
CASKSRGGATYNEQFF
TGTGCCAGCAAATCCCGCGGAGGGGCGACTTACAATGAGCAGTTCTTC
>TRBV4-3|TRBJ1-1|-|-
CASSQVASIKRGTEAFF
TGCGCCAGCAGCCAGGTGGCCTCGATCAAGCGGGGCACTGAAGCTTTCTTT
>TRBV6-6|TRBJ2-1|-|-
CASSYVGANEQFF
TGTGCCAGCAGTTACGTAGGGGCCAATGAGCAGTTCTTC
>TRBV6-5|TRBJ1-1|-|few
CASSYAGVTEAFF
TGTGCCAGCAGTTATGCAGGGGTGACTGAAGCTTTCTTT
>TRBV6-8|TRBJ2-3|-|-
CASRWDTQYF
TGTGCCAGCAGGTGGGATACGCAGTATTTT
>TRBV25-1|TRBJ1-6|-|few
CASSYDNRGDSPLHF
TGTGCCAGCAGTTACGACAATAGGGGTGATTCACCCCTCCACTTT
>TRBV24-1|TRBJ1-2|-|few
CATSDGTLDGYTF
TGTGCCACCAGTGATGGGACCCTCGACGGCTACACCTTC
>TRBV7-9|TRBJ2-7|-|many
CASSLRTGRTYEQYF
TGTGCCAGCAGCTTAAGGACCGGGAGAACCTACGAGCAGTACTTC
>TRBV6-1|TRBJ2-7|-|few
CASSDASYEQYF
TGTGCCAGCAGTGATGCCTCCTACGAGCAGTACTTC
>TRBV5-6|TRBJ2-5|TRBD1|few
CASGQGWVVQYF
TGTGCCAGCGGACAGGGCTGGGTGGTCCAGTACTTC
>TRBV7-8|TRBJ2-1|-|few
CASSWNLQPYNEQFF
TGTGCCAGCAGCTGGAACCTTCAACCCTACAATGAGCAGTTCTTC
>TRBV6-5|TRBJ1-5|-|-
CASSSTVGNQPQHF
TGTGCCAGCAGTTCGACCGTAGGCAATCAGCCCCAGCATTTT
>TRBV7-8|TRBJ2-5|-|few
CATQGQETQYF
TGTGCCACTCAGGGCCAAGAGACCCAGTACTTC
>TRBV9|TRBJ2-5|-|few
CASSALPGEQETQYF
TGTGCCAGCAGCGCCCTCCCAGGGGAACAAGAGACCCAGTACTTC
>TRBV7-3|TRBJ2-1|-|-
CASSSGLGQFF
TGTGCCAGCAGCTCCGGACTCGGGCAGTTCTTC
>TRBV7-6|TRBJ1-4|TRBD1|many
CASSLETGDEKLFF
TGTGCCAGCAGCTTAGAGACAGGGGATGAAAAACTGTTTTTT
>TRBV11-2|TRBJ2-5|-|-
CASSRDNLQETQYF
TGTGCCAGCAGCAGGGACAATCTCCAAGAGACCCAGTACTTC